What follows is one T cell receptor beta chain and its context. Its antigen remains unidentified. Libraries were prepared by immunoSEQ multiplex PCR; TCRdb keeps only in-frame clonotypes and omits some of them. The sample has some 110,000 clones; approximately 90% are singletons. The data originate from a study of T cell responses to AZD1222 COVID-19 vaccine. Study conclusions and caveats: Variant regions that are unmutated are reportedly the target of nearly half of spike-specific TCRs. The donor cohort was predominantly white British with a female majority, and clonal diversity may have been underestimated.

In germline, CDR1 is LGHDT, CDR2 YNNKEL (reference sequence). Trimming left V 4 bases short and J 0 bases short, with 10 bases between. The CDR3 has 15 amino acids. The V call is TRBV3-1 (or the pseudogene TRBV3-2), the J call TRBJ2-1, with D perhaps TRBD2 (6 bases). This clonotype was obtained from an adult in good health. This material consisted of peripheral blood, taken on day 0 of AZD1222 vaccination. CDR3 loop: CASSPTGDSYNEQFF. The CDR3 DNA is TGTGCCAGCAGCCCAACGGGGGACTCCTACAATGAGCAGTTCTTC.